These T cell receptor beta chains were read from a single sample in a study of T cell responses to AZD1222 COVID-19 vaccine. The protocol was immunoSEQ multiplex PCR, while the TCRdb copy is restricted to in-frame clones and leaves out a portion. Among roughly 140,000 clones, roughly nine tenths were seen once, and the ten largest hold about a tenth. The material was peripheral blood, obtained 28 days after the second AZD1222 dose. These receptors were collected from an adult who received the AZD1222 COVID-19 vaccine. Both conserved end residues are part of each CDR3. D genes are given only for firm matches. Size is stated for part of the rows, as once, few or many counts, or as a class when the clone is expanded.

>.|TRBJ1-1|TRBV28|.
CASSRGVGARMNTEAFF
TGTGCCAGCAGTCGGGGGGTTGGGGCCAGAATGAACACTGAAGCTTTCTTT
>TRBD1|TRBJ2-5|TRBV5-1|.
CASSLGDRESETQYF
TGCGCCAGCAGCTTGGGGGACAGGGAGAGCGAGACCCAGTACTTC
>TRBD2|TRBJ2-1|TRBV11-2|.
CASSLFWASGGTYNEQFF
TGTGCCAGCAGCTTATTTTGGGCTAGCGGGGGAACTTACAATGAGCAGTTCTTC
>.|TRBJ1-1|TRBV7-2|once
CASSLAGTNTEAFF
TGTGCCAGCAGCTTAGCGGGGACTAACACTGAAGCTTTCTTT
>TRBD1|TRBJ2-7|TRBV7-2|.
CASSTIQGIYEQYF
TGTGCCAGCAGCACTATACAGGGGATCTACGAGCAGTACTTC
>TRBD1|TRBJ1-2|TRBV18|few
CASSSYRDSGYTF
TGTGCCAGCTCATCCTACAGGGACAGCGGCTACACCTTC
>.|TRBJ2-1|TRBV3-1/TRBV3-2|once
CASSPSREDPYNEQFF
TGTGCCAGCAGCCCTTCCAGGGAGGATCCCTACAATGAGCAGTTCTTC
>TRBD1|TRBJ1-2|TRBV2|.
CASSEEEQGGYGYTF
TGTGCCAGCAGTGAAGAGGAGCAGGGGGGATATGGCTACACCTTC
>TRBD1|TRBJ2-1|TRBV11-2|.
CASRSGGAFHNEQFF
TGTGCCAGCAGATCAGGGGGCGCGTTCCACAATGAGCAGTTCTTC
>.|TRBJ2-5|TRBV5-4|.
CASSLFSQETQYF
TGTGCCAGCAGCTTGTTCTCACAAGAGACCCAGTACTTC
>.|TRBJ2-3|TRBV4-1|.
CASSQDLETQYF
TGCGCCAGCAGCCAAGATCTCGAGACGCAGTATTTT
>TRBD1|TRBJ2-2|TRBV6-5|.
CASRTGGTGELFF
TGTGCCAGCAGAACAGGGGGGACCGGGGAGCTGTTTTTT
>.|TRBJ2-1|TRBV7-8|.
CASSLGAALGNEQFF
TGTGCCAGCAGCTTAGGCGCCGCTCTGGGGAATGAGCAGTTCTTC
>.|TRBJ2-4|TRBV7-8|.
CASSSSLGTVTSGNIQYF
TGTGCCAGCAGCTCTAGTCTTGGTACAGTCACCTCGGGAAACATTCAGTACTTC
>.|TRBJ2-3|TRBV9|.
CASSVLGGWTDTQYF
TGTGCCAGCAGCGTACTGGGGGGATGGACAGATACGCAGTATTTT
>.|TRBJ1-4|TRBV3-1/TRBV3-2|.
CASSGGGGTNEKLFF
TGTGCCAGCAGTGGAGGGGGAGGAACTAATGAAAAACTGTTTTTT
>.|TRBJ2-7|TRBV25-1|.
CASSRAYYEQYF
TGTGCCAGCAGTCGGGCATACTACGAGCAGTACTTC
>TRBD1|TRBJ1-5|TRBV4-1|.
CASSRGQEEQPQHF
TGCGCCAGCAGCCGCGGACAGGAAGAACAGCCCCAGCATTTT
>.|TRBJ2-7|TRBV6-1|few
CASSEALEGGYEQYF
TGTGCCAGCAGTGAAGCGCTGGAAGGGGGCTACGAGCAGTACTTC
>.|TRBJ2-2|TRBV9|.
CASSVASREGAGELFF
TGTGCCAGCAGCGTAGCTTCCAGGGAAGGGGCCGGAGAGCTGTTTTTT
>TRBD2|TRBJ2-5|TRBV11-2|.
CASSSTSGRGMETQYF
TGTGCCAGCAGCTCGACTAGCGGGAGGGGTATGGAGACCCAGTACTTC
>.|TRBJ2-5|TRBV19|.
CASSLSHWGETQYF
TGTGCCAGTAGTCTCTCTCATTGGGGGGAGACCCAGTACTTC
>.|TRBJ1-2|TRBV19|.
CASILEHASYGYTF
TGTGCCAGTATCTTAGAGCATGCGAGCTATGGCTACACCTTC
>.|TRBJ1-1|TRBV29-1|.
CSVQDKLNAFF
TGCAGCGTTCAGGACAAGCTGAACGCTTTCTTT
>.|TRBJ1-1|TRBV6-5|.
CASSYSNPGNTEAFF
TGTGCCAGCAGTTACTCGAATCCCGGGAACACTGAAGCTTTCTTT
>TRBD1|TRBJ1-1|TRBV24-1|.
CATSSTGAGAFF
TGTGCCACCAGTTCCACAGGGGCGGGAGCTTTCTTT
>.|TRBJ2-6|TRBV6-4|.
CASSEDNSGANVLTF
TGTGCCAGCAGTGAGGACAACTCTGGGGCCAACGTCCTGACTTTC
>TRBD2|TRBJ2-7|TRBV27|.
CASSYSGTGREQYF
TGTGCCAGCAGTTATAGCGGGACCGGGCGCGAGCAGTACTTC
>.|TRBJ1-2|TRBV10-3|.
CAISERDGYTF
TGTGCCATCAGTGAGAGGGATGGCTACACCTTC
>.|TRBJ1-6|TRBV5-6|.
CASSLSAGNSPLHF
TGTGCCAGCAGCTTGTCGGCGGGCAATTCACCCCTCCACTTT
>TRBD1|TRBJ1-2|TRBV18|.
CASSPDRDYGYTF
TGTGCCAGCTCCCCCGACAGGGACTATGGCTACACCTTC
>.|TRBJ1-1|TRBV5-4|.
CASSFSGGTEAFF
TGTGCCAGCAGCTTCTCGGGGGGCACTGAAGCTTTCTTT
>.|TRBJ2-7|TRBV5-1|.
CASSTSQSGSYEQYF
TGCGCCAGCAGCACCAGCCAAAGCGGCTCCTACGAGCAGTACTTC
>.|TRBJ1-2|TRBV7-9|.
CASSQQGTDNYGYTF
TGTGCCAGCAGCCAGCAGGGGACGGATAACTATGGCTACACCTTC
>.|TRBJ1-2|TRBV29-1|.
CSATLNYGYTF
TGCAGCGCGACCCTTAACTATGGCTACACCTTC
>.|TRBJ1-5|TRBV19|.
CASSTRKTGFNQPQHF
TGTGCCAGTAGCACTCGTAAGACCGGCTTCAATCAGCCCCAGCATTTT
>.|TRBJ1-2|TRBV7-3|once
CASNLPGVCYTF
TGTGCCAGCAATTTACCGGGGGTCTGCTACACCTTC
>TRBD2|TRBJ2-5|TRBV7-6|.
CASSLRPRGGSQETQYF
TGTGCCAGCAGCTTAAGGCCCCGGGGGGGCTCTCAAGAGACCCAGTACTTC
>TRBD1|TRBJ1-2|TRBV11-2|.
CASSLGPGQGHGYTF
TGTGCCAGCAGCTTAGGACCGGGACAGGGACATGGCTACACCTTC
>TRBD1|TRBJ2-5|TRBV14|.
CASSPLGTGNQETQYF
TGTGCCAGCAGCCCCCTGGGGACAGGGAACCAAGAGACCCAGTACTTC
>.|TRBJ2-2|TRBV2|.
CASSATQNTGELFF
TGTGCCAGCAGTGCGACCCAGAACACCGGGGAGCTGTTTTTT
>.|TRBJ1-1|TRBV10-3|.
CAISPKPNTEAFF
TGTGCCATCAGTCCTAAGCCGAACACTGAAGCTTTCTTT
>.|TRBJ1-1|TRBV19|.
CASNIGNTEAFF
TGTGCCAGTAACATAGGGAACACTGAAGCTTTCTTT
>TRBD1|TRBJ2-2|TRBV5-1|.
CASREGDSTTGELFF
TGCGCCAGCAGAGAGGGGGACAGCACCACCGGGGAGCTGTTTTTT
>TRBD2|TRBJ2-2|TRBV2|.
CASSERAGGTGELFF
TGTGCCAGCAGTGAGAGAGCGGGGGGCACCGGGGAGCTGTTTTTT